This T cell receptor beta chain was recorded in a study of T-cell reconstitution after alpha-beta-depleted transplantation in children. This clonotype was seen a handful of times. The library targeted TCRbeta and was prepared with unique molecular identifiers. TCRdb reanalysed the PCR reads using MiXCR and keeps one entry per CDR3 protein. Here the sample spans about 540,000 distinct CDR3 sequences, around 27% being singletons. Germline V lookup: CDR1 MNHEY, CDR2 SMNVEV (reference sequence). The V gene lost 5 bases and the J gene lost 5 bases, with 13 bases spanning the gap. The CDR3 loop spans 14 amino acids.

Specimen: PBMCs, collected before TCRalphabeta/CD19-depleted stem cell transplant. The J gene is TRBJ2-1, the V gene TRBV27; tentatively, D is TRBD1 or TRBD2 (5 bases each). This clonotype originated in a boy in the first two years of life with Wiskott-Aldrich syndrome, due to receive a stem cell transplant. This chain's CDR3 is CASSPSQGDNEQFF. The CDR3 nucleotides read TGTGCCAGCAGTCCCTCCCAGGGAGACAATGAGCAGTTCTTC.